These 17 T cell receptor beta chains were all obtained from the same sample, sequenced in a study of blood T cell repertoires in COVID-19. Sequencing used immunoSEQ multiplex PCR; TCRdb keeps in-frame clones, though not all of them. Here the sample spans hundreds of thousands of clones, around 86% being singletons. The material sequenced was peripheral blood. These TCRs come from a human donor in a cohort sampled during active COVID-19.

J is TRBJ2-1 and V is TRBV6-2 or TRBV6-3; D is possibly TRBD2 (6 bases). CDR3 length: 15 residues. Trimming removed 4 bases at V and 8 bases at J, with 18 bases between. The germline CDR1 and CDR2 sequences are MNHEY and SVGEGT. The CDR3: CASSSTGGEFDEQFF. Here the CDR3 DNA reads TGTGCCAGCAGTTCCACGGGCGGGGAGTTCGATGAGCAGTTCTTC.

This chain uses TRBV3-1 (or the pseudogene TRBV3-2) with TRBJ2-7; D might be TRBD1 (6 bases). V lost 4 bases and J 12 bases, leaving 13 bases between the germline ends. Germline CDR1 reads LGHDT; CDR2 reads YNNKEL (reference sequence). This CDR3 has 11 amino acids. CDR3 loop: CASSRSGVWYF. CDR3 bases: TGTGCCAGCAGCCGATCAGGGGTGTGGTACTTC.

The rearrangement joins TRBV4-2 to TRBJ2-7; D uncertain. The V end lost 0 bases, the J end lost 5 bases, and 5 bases lay between the germline ends. The CDR3 has 12 residues. Looked up from germline, CDR1 is LGHNA and CDR2 is YNFKEQ. The CDR3 DNA reads as TGTGCCAGCAGCCAAGATACAGACGAGCAGTACTTC. It encodes CASSQDTDEQYF.

This chain links TRBV25-1 with TRBJ2-5; tentatively, D is TRBD2 (7 bases). CDR1 is MGHDK, CDR2 SYGVNS, per germline. Trimming took off 5 bases at V and 4 bases at J, with 11 bases between the two ends. This CDR3 is built from 13 residues. This CDR3 reads CASSRGGAETQYF. CDR3 in DNA: TGTGCCAGCAGTCGTGGGGGGGCAGAGACCCAGTACTTC.

This clone has only one observation. This chain uses TRBV10-3 with TRBJ2-7, with D perhaps TRBD1 (6 bases). From germline, CDR1 is ENHRY and CDR2 SYGVKD. This CDR3 is 12 amino acids long. Trimming stripped 10 bases from V and 5 bases from J, with 15 bases between. The CDR3 spells CATGQNSDEQYF. In DNA, the CDR3 is TGTGCCACTGGACAGAACTCTGACGAGCAGTACTTC.

The rearrangement joins TRBV2 to TRBJ1-2; D is possibly TRBD1 (6 bases). V was clipped by 7 bases and J by 6 bases, with 15 bases between them. This CDR3 has 13 residues. Germline V lookup: CDR1 SNHLY, CDR2 FYNNEI. The CDR3 nucleotides are TGTGCCAGCACCTGGACAGACGAGGATGGCTACACCTTC. Translated: CASTWTDEDGYTF.

This clone appeared a single time. The chain carries TRBV11-2 and TRBJ1-6; 9 bases line up with TRBD1. The CDR3 covers 15 residues. V lost 5 bases to trimming and J lost 10 bases; unmatched junction nucleotides: 9. Germline CDR1 is SGHAT and CDR2 is FQNNGV. CDR3 nucleotides: TGTGCCAGCAGCACCCCCGGGACAGGGAAATCACCCCTCCACTTT. Its translation: CASSTPGTGKSPLHF.

The chain couples TRBV3-1 (or the pseudogene TRBV3-2) to TRBJ2-5; D is perhaps TRBD2 (5 bases). Germline values: CDR1 LGHDT, CDR2 YNNKEL (reference sequence). The ends were cut back, 7 bases at V and 4 bases at J, with 22 bases in the middle. This CDR3 has 16 amino acids. CDR3 bases: TGTGCCAGCACCAAAGGAGGCGGTGGAACCGGAGAGACCCAGTACTTC. This codes for CASTKGGGGTGETQYF.

This rearrangement joins TRBV18 to TRBJ2-3; 12 positions agree with TRBD2. Germline V gives CDR1 KGHSH, CDR2 LQKENI. The length of the CDR3 is 16 residues. The V gene end was trimmed by 0 bases and the J gene end by 6 bases; junction bases not matched to a gene: 4. The CDR3 DNA follows: TGTGCCAGCTCACCACCGGGACTAGCGGGTAGCGATACGCAGTATTTT. Its protein is CASSPPGLAGSDTQYF.

This clone was recorded once. This sequence joins TRBV30 and TRBJ2-7, with 8 bases identical to TRBD2. The germline gives CDR1 GTSNPN, CDR2 SVGIG (reference sequence). Losses at the gene ends were 5 bases for V and 4 bases for J; bases not matched to a gene: 13. The CDR3 runs to 15 residues. The CDR3: CAWAGGGAGEYEQYF. The DNA for the CDR3 is TGTGCCTGGGCCGGGGGAGGAGCGGGAGAGTACGAGCAGTACTTC.

The gene calls are TRBV5-8 and TRBJ2-7, with TRBD1 as a possible D gene (7 bases). The germline V gene has CDR1 SGHTS and CDR2 YDEGEE. This CDR3 spans 14 amino acids. Trimming shortened V by 0 bases and J by 3 bases, and 10 bases separated the two germline ends. The chain's CDR3 is CASSLGGDSYEQYF. In nucleotides, the CDR3 is TGTGCCAGCAGCTTGGGGGGGGACAGCTACGAGCAGTACTTC.

V and J are TRBV29-1 and TRBJ1-4; perhaps TRBD1 as D (6 bases). Germline V gene sequence: CDR1 SQVTM, CDR2 ANQGSEA. This CDR3 has 13 residues. V gave up 3 bases and J gave up 7 bases, with 12 bases separating them. The CDR3 reads CSVDAGGPEKLFF. The CDR3 DNA reads TGCAGCGTTGATGCCGGGGGGCCTGAAAAACTGTTTTTT.

This clone came up once. A much bigger clone sits one base away, suggesting this may be a read error. This chain joins TRBV3-1 (or the pseudogene TRBV3-2) and TRBJ2-7; 10 positions match TRBD2. Trimming cost V 4 bases and J 6 bases; bases outside gene matches: 6. The length of the CDR3 is 14 residues. The germline gives CDR1 LGHDT, CDR2 YNNKEL (reference sequence). The CDR3 is CASSPLAGAGEQYF. The DNA of the CDR3 is TGTGCCAGCAGCCCCCTAGCGGGAGCTGGCGAGCAGTACTTC.

The chain couples TRBV3-1 (or the pseudogene TRBV3-2) to TRBJ2-1; 8 bases agree with TRBD1. CDR3 length: 14 residues. Germline V gene sequence: CDR1 LGHDT, CDR2 YNNKEL (reference sequence). The V and J ends lost 4 bases and 9 bases, in that order; junction bases with no gene match: 8. DNA for the CDR3: TGTGCCAGCAGCCGGGGACAGGCGAAGGGTGAGCAGTTCTTC. Encoded protein: CASSRGQAKGEQFF.

V and J are TRBV7-9 and TRBJ2-3; the match to TRBD2 covers 10 bases. From germline, CDR1 is SEHNR and CDR2 FQNEAQ (reference sequence). This CDR3 has 16 residues. V trimming: 1 base; J trimming: 1 base; junction bases outside the gene matches: 2. As DNA, the CDR3 is TGTGCCAGCAGCTTAGTTCTAGCGGGAGGCACAGATACGCAGTATTTT. Protein: CASSLVLAGGTDTQYF. Based on the CDR3 plus reference TRBV7-9 and TRBJ2-3, the full variable domain is DTGVSQNPRHKITKRGQNVTFRCDPISEHNRLYWYRQTLGQGPEFLTYFQNEAQLEKSRLLSDRFSAERPKGSFSTLEIQRTEQGDSAMYLCASSLVLAGGTDTQYFGPGTRLTVL.

The J gene is TRBJ1-5, the V gene TRBV19; D not resolved. This CDR3 comprises 15 residues. Per germline, CDR1 LNHDA and CDR2 SQIVND (reference sequence). Deletions cut 4 bases from V and 0 bases from J, with 10 bases between. DNA of the CDR3: TGTGCCAGTAGTACAATAGTAGATAGCAATCAGCCCCAGCATTTT. Protein product: CASSTIVDSNQPQHF.

J is TRBJ1-5 and V is TRBV15, with a weak D call TRBD1 (5 bases). Trimming took 0 bases from V and 6 from J, leaving 15 bases between them. The length of the CDR3 is 16 residues. Germline V gene lookup returns CDR1 LNHNV and CDR2 YYDKDF (reference sequence). This CDR3 is CATSRDSPQGGQPQHF. CDR3 nucleotide sequence: TGTGCCACCAGCAGAGATTCCCCGCAGGGCGGTCAGCCCCAGCATTTT.